The clone carrying this T cell receptor beta chain appeared a few times. Its antigen is as yet unknown. This record comes from a study of blood T cells in healthy people across ages. Regarding the study as a whole: Estimated diversity across one million T cells was deemed an underestimate.

The CDR3 is made up of 14 amino acids. Germline V gene data show CDR1 as SGHRS and CDR2 as YFSETQ. J gave up 5 bases and V 3 bases, and 6 bases lay outside the gene matches. A J-beta primer mix and a sample-barcoded 5' primer were used in a second PCR of about 7 to 12 cycles. TCRdb independently ran MiXCR on the 5' RACE reads; one entry per CDR3 protein. The sample lists hundreds of thousands of distinct CDR3 sequences; under 50% were seen once. The V gene is TRBV5-1, the J gene TRBJ2-7, with 9 bases identical to TRBD1. The sequence was collected from a man aged 30 to 45 in good health. Sequenced sample: blood. In nucleotides, the CDR3 is TGCGCCAGCAGCTGGGGACAGGGTGACGACGAGCAGTACTTC. Its translation is CASSWGQGDDEQYF. The full variable domain, with the rest looked up from reference TRBV5-1 and TRBJ2-7, is KAGVTQTPRYLIKTRGQQVTLSCSPISGHRSVSWYQQTPGQGLQFLFEYFSETQRNKGNFPGRFSGRQFSNSRSEMNVSTLELGDSALYLCASSWGQGDDEQYFGPGTRLTVT.